Each of the 25 T cell receptor beta chains below was sequenced from the same sample in a study of blood T cell repertoires in COVID-19. Sequenced by immunoSEQ multiplex PCR; TCRdb stores in-frame clones only, minus some. The sample includes about 370,000 clones, more than 80% of them seen just once. The sequenced material came from peripheral blood. The receptor source for this set is a woman in her 30s with COVID-19, enrolled during active disease.

This chain uses TRBV6-5 with TRBJ1-1; the D gene is possibly TRBD1 (6 bases). The V and J ends lost 5 bases and 4 bases respectively, with 11 bases between them. CDR1 is MNHEY, CDR2 SVGAGI, per germline. The CDR3 is 13 amino acids. CDR3 sequence: CASSRGALTEAFF. Here the CDR3 DNA reads TGTGCCAGCAGTCGGGGGGCACTCACTGAAGCTTTCTTT.

The J gene is TRBJ2-1, the V gene TRBV6-6; TRBD1 matches at 7 bases. With V trimmed by 8 bases and J by 6 bases, 1 base remained unmatched. CDR1 is MNHNY and CDR2 is SVGAGI in the germline V gene (reference sequence). There are 11 residues in the CDR3. The chain's CDR3 is CASEGANEQFF. CDR3 bases: TGTGCCAGCGAGGGGGCCAATGAGCAGTTCTTC.

The CDR3, as DNA: TGTGCCAGCAGCCAAGACTCGAAGAGCTCTGGAAACACCATATATTTT. This encodes CASSQDSKSSGNTIYF. This chain uses TRBV3-1 (or the pseudogene TRBV3-2) with TRBJ1-3; D unresolved. The CDR3 is made up of 16 amino acids. Trimming removed 0 bases from V and 0 bases from J, with 9 bases in between. CDR1 is LGHDT, CDR2 YNNKEL, per germline (reference sequence).

The chain recombines TRBV10-3 with TRBJ1-1; the match to TRBD1 covers 8 bases. There are 14 residues in the CDR3. Germline V lookup: CDR1 ENHRY, CDR2 SYGVKD. The J segment lost 10 bases and the V segment lost 6 bases, leaving 13 bases of the junction unmatched. Written as DNA, the CDR3 is TGTGCCATCAGCGCGACAGGGGCCTCAGGGGGAGCTTTCTTT. Translation gives CAISATGASGGAFF.

This rearrangement joins TRBV27 to TRBJ1-4; D may be TRBD1 (5 bases). The germline V gene encodes CDR1 MNHEY and CDR2 SMNVEV (reference sequence). CDR3 length equals 15 residues. Trimming removed 2 bases at V and 10 bases at J, with 17 bases between. The CDR3 spells CASSLGAVGTVKLFF. In DNA, the CDR3 is TGTGCCAGCAGTTTAGGGGCAGTTGGTACGGTAAAACTGTTTTTT.

V usage is TRBV7-9 and J usage is TRBJ2-1; 10 bases align to TRBD2. V shed 3 bases and J 8 bases; nucleotides not matched to a gene: 7. The CDR3 has 15 amino acids. The germline V gene has CDR1 SEHNR and CDR2 FQNEAQ (reference sequence). CDR3 nucleotide sequence: TGTGCCAGCAGCTTGTCTAGCGGGAGAAGCCATGAGCAGTTCTTC. Translation: CASSLSSGRSHEQFF.

This clone was counted a single time. This chain connects TRBV11-2 to TRBJ1-2; tentative D call: TRBD1 (5 bases). Germline CDR1 is SGHAT and CDR2 is FQNNGV. This CDR3 has 17 amino acids. V gave up 5 bases and J gave up 2 bases, with 21 bases separating them. The CDR3 spells CASSQELGGLKNYGYTF. The DNA for the CDR3 is TGTGCCAGCAGCCAAGAACTGGGGGGTTTGAAAAACTATGGCTACACCTTC.

The chain employs TRBV3-1 (or the pseudogene TRBV3-2) and TRBJ2-2; D might be TRBD2 (5 bases). The CDR3 has 14 amino acids. The V and J ends lost 5 bases and 1 base respectively, with 8 bases between them. Germline values: CDR1 LGHDT, CDR2 YNNKEL (reference sequence). CDR3 bases: TGTGCCAGCAGCAGGAGGCAGAACACCGGGGAGCTGTTTTTT. Protein: CASSRRQNTGELFF.

There are a few counts of this clone. This chain links TRBV18 with TRBJ1-3; D is possibly TRBD1 (5 bases). The CDR3 is made up of 14 amino acids. Germline loops: CDR1 KGHSH, CDR2 LQKENI. With 3 bases removed from V and 1 base from J, the gap between germline ends came to 7 bases. The CDR3 coding sequence is TGTGCCAGCTCACCGCAGGGATCTGGAAACACCATATATTTT. Protein sequence: CASSPQGSGNTIYF.

The sample holds one count of this clone. The V and J genes are TRBV9 and TRBJ2-1; D possibly corresponds to TRBD1 (6 bases). CDR1 and CDR2 (germline): SGDLS, YYNGEE. V lost 3 bases and J 4 bases, leaving 8 bases between the germline ends. This CDR3 has 13 amino acids. CDR3 sequence reads: CASSGGQYNEQFF. CDR3 DNA sequence: TGTGCCAGCAGCGGGGGACAATACAATGAGCAGTTCTTC.

This sequence joins TRBV21-1 and TRBJ2-1; TRBD2, the D gene given by the table, was not confirmed from the DNA. TRBV21-1 is flagged as a pseudogene. The CDR3 runs to 19 residues. The CDR3 spells CASSKARQREGSSYNEQFF. As DNA, the CDR3 is TGTGCCAGCAGCAAAGCGCGCCAGCGGGAGGGCAGCTCCTACAATGAGCAGTTCTTC.

This clone has just one count. The genes are TRBV28 and TRBJ2-1, with a possible D match to TRBD2 (5 bases). The CDR3 sequence is 15 residues long. Germline V gene lookup returns CDR1 MDHEN and CDR2 SYDVKM. The ends were cut back, 3 bases at V and 5 bases at J, with 14 bases in the middle. The CDR3 nucleotides are TGTGCCAGCAGTTTGCTGACCGGGATTCACAATGAGCAGTTCTTC. Its protein is CASSLLTGIHNEQFF.

This chain links TRBV6-5 with TRBJ2-5; 7 bases are shared with TRBD1. This CDR3 has 15 amino acids. The germline V gene has CDR1 MNHEY and CDR2 SVGAGI. V was clipped by 8 bases and J by 2 bases; unmatched bases: 11. The DNA of the CDR3 is TGTGCCAGCCTACCGTATCAGGGACAGCAAGAGACCCAGTACTTC. It is translated as CASLPYQGQQETQYF.

V is TRBV27 and J is TRBJ2-1; D remains ambiguous. Germline V lookup: CDR1 MNHEY, CDR2 SMNVEV (reference sequence). The CDR3 runs 14 residues. V dropped 9 bases and J dropped 4 bases, with 16 bases sitting between them. CDR3 in DNA: TGTGCCAGTAGGCAGACTGGCTATTACAATGAGCAGTTCTTC. Translating gives CASRQTGYYNEQFF.

The CDR3: CASSQMTGKLDTEAFF. The CDR3 DNA reads as TGCGCCAGCAGCCAAATGACAGGGAAGTTGGACACTGAAGCTTTCTTT. This chain uses TRBV4-1 with TRBJ1-1; 7 nucleotides match TRBD1. CDR1 is MGHRA, CDR2 YSYEKL, per germline. Losses at the gene ends were 2 bases for V and 3 bases for J; bases not matched to a gene: 9. CDR3 length equals 16 residues.

This clone was counted once. This chain links TRBV5-1 with TRBJ2-3, with 12 positions matching TRBD2. Per the germline V gene, CDR1 is SGHRS and CDR2 is YFSETQ. V was clipped by 4 bases and J by 0 bases; unmatched bases: 6. There are 17 residues in the CDR3. CDR3 protein: CASSHGLAGPSTDTQYF. As DNA, the CDR3 is TGCGCCAGCAGCCACGGACTAGCGGGGCCTAGCACAGATACGCAGTATTTT.

This clone showed up just a few times. The rearrangement joins TRBV4-3 to TRBJ2-7; maybe TRBD2 (5 bases). This CDR3 has 15 amino acids. Trimming cost V 1 base and J 2 bases, with 12 bases left between them. Germline V CDR1 and CDR2: LGHNA, YSLEER. CDR3 DNA sequence: TGCGCCAGCAGCCAAGGCCGGGAAACGACCTACGAGCAGTACTTC. Translation gives CASSQGRETTYEQYF.

The chain uses TRBV7-6 and TRBJ2-2, with 10 nucleotides matching TRBD2. V dropped 5 bases and J dropped 7; count of bases not matched to a gene: 13. The germline V gene has CDR1 SGHVS and CDR2 FNYEAQ. The CDR3 loop spans 17 amino acids. The CDR3 is CASSPRGAGGLGGELFF. In nucleotides, the CDR3 is TGTGCCAGCAGCCCTAGGGGAGCGGGAGGGCTTGGCGGGGAGCTGTTTTTT.

The V and J genes are TRBV7-9 and TRBJ1-2; D unclear. CDR3 length: 12 residues. Germline V gives CDR1 SEHNR, CDR2 FQNEAQ (reference sequence). V was shortened by 2 bases and J by 4 bases, with 5 bases between the two germline ends. Written as DNA, the CDR3 is TGTGCCAGCAGCTTAACAGTCTATGGCTACACCTTC. Amino acid sequence: CASSLTVYGYTF.

The chain recombines TRBV28 with TRBJ1-2; D remains ambiguous. The CDR3 sequence is 13 residues long. V was cut by 6 bases and J by 4 bases, with 12 bases left in between. The V gene's germline CDR1 is MDHEN and CDR2 SYDVKM. This CDR3 is CASSTSGPYGYTF. DNA for the CDR3: TGTGCCAGCAGCACTTCTGGGCCCTATGGCTACACCTTC.

The chain employs TRBV24-1 and TRBJ2-7; a possible D gene is TRBD1 (5 bases). Germline CDR1 and CDR2: KGHDR and SFDVKD. The CDR3 covers 13 residues. Trimming cost V 4 bases and J 4 bases, with 10 bases left between them. The CDR3 DNA follows: TGTGCCACCAGTGAAAGGGGCCAGTACGAGCAGTACGTC. It translates to CATSERGQYEQYV.

This clone was found once. The rearrangement joins TRBV9 to TRBJ2-1; 9 nucleotides match TRBD2. Germline CDR1 SGDLS, CDR2 YYNGEE. Trimming cost V 3 bases and J 4 bases; bases outside gene matches: 8. The CDR3 covers 16 residues. CDR3 sequence (DNA): TGTGCCAGCAGCGATTCCAGACTAGCGGCTTACAATGAGCAGTTCTTC. This sequence encodes CASSDSRLAAYNEQFF.

The V gene is TRBV10-3, the J gene TRBJ1-1; 8 positions match TRBD1. Germline assignment: CDR1 ENHRY and CDR2 SYGVKD. This CDR3 has 14 amino acids. After removal of 6 bases from V and 1 base from J, the junction contained 4 bases not matched to a gene. CDR3 residues: CAIRGTGPNTEAFF. In DNA form, the CDR3 reads TGTGCCATCAGGGGGACAGGACCGAACACTGAAGCTTTCTTT.

This clone was seen a few times. This chain links TRBV7-9 with TRBJ2-3; 9 bases align to TRBD2. This CDR3 is 18 amino acids long. The junction had 10 bases not matched to a gene; V was cut back by 1 base and J by 2 bases. Per the germline V gene, CDR1 is SEHNR and CDR2 is FQNEAQ (reference sequence). CDR3 protein: CASSLGLAGTYVTDTQYF. CDR3 sequence (DNA): TGTGCCAGCAGCTTAGGGCTAGCGGGGACATATGTCACAGATACGCAGTATTTT.

This chain uses TRBV11-2 with TRBJ1-3; D unclear. V dropped 1 base and J dropped 0 bases, with 7 bases sitting between them. This CDR3 region has 15 residues. Germline assignment: CDR1 SGHAT and CDR2 FQNNGV. CDR3 amino acids: CASSLGGDSGNTIYF. CDR3 nucleotide sequence: TGTGCCAGCAGCTTAGGCGGGGACTCTGGAAACACCATATATTTT.